This T cell receptor beta chain was observed in a study of tumor and adjacent non-tumor tissue in lung cancer. A modified ARM-PCR protocol with three rounds of nested PCR amplified TCRbeta. TCRdb re-derived calls from the multiplex PCR reads in MiXCR, one entry per CDR3 protein. The sample lists tens of thousands of distinct CDR3 sequences; 60% to 80% were seen once. No cell sorting was done before RNA was extracted from the tissue. In regard to this clonotype: The junction departs from germline at one end; a sequencing error may be responsible.

The CDR3 runs to 15 residues. Material: lung tumor tissue. The sequence derives from a woman aged 45-59 years with non-small cell lung cancer. V and J are TRBV12-3 or TRBV12-4 and TRBJ1-1; D is uncertain. CDR3 in amino acids: CTSSDGPMRNTEAFF. CDR3 nucleotide sequence: TGTACCAGCAGCGACGGGCCCATGAGGAACACTGAAGCTTTCTTT.